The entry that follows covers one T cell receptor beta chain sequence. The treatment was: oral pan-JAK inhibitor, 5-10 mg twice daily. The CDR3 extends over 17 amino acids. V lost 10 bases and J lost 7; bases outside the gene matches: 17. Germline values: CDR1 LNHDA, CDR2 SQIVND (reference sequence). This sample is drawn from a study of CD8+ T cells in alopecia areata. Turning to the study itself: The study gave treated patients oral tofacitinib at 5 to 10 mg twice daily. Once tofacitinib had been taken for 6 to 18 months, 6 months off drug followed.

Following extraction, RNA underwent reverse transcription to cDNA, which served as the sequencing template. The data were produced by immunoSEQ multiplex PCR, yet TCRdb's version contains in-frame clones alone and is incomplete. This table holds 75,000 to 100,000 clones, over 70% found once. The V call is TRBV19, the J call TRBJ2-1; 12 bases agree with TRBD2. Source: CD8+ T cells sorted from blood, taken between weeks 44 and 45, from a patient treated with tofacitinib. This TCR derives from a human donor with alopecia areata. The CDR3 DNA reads TGTGCCACACTCTCTAGCGGGGGGGCCGGGAGGAGGAATGAGCAGTTCTTC. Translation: CATLSSGGAGRRNEQFF.